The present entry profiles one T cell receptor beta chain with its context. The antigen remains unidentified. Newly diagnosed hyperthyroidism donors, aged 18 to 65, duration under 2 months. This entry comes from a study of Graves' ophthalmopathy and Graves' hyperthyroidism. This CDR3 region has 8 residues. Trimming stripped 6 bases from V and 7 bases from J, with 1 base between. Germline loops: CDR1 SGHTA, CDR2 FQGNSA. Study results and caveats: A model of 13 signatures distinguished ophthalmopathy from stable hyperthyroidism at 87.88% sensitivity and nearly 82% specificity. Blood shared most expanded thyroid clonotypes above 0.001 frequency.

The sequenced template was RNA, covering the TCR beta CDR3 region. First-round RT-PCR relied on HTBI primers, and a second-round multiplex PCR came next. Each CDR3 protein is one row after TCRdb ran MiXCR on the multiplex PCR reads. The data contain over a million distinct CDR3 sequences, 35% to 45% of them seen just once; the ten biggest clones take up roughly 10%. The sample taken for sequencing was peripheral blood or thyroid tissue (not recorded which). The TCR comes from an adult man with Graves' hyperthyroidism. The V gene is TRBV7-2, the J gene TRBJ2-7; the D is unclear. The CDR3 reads CTSREQYF. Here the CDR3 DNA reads TGTACCAGCAGGGAGCAGTACTTC.